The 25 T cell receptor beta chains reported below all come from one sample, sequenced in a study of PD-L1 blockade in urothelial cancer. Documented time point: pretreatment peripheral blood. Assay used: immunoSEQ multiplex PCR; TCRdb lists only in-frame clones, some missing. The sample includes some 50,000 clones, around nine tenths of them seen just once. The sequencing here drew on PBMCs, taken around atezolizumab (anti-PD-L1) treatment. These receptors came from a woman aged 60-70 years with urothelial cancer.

CDR3 nucleotides: TGTGCCAGCAGCTTAGGGGAAATTAGGACATCGAAACTGTTTTTT. Protein sequence: CASSLGEIRTSKLFF. V and J are TRBV7-2 and TRBJ1-4, with a possible D match to TRBD1 (5 bases). V was pared by 1 base and J by 11 bases, with 17 bases between. The CDR3 is 15 residues long. Germline V CDR1 and CDR2: SGHTA, FQGNSA.

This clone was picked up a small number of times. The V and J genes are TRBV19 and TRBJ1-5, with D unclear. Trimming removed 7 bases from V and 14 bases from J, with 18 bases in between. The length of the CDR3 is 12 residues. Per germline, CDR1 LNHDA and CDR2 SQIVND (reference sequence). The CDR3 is CASTAGSSIEHF. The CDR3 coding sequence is TGTGCCAGTACCGCCGGGTCCAGCATTGAGCATTTT.

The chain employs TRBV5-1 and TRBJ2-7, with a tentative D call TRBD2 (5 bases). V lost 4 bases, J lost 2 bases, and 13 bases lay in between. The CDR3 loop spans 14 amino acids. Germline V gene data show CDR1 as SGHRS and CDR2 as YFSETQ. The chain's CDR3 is CASSGSQQTYEQYF. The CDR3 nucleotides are TGCGCCAGCAGCGGGAGTCAGCAGACCTACGAGCAGTACTTC.

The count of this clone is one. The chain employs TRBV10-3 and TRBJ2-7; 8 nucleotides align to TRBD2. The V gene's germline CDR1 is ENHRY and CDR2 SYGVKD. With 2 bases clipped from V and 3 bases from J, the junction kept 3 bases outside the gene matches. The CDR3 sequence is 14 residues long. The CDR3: CAISEEGLVYEQYF. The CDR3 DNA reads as TGTGCCATCAGTGAGGAGGGACTAGTCTACGAGCAGTACTTC.

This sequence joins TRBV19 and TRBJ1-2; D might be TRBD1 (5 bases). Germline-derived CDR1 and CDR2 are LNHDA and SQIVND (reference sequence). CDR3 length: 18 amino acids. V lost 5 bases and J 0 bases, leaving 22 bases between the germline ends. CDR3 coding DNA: TGTGCCAGTAGTCCGAACGGAGGGATCGGACATGCTAACTATGGCTACACCTTC. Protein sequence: CASSPNGGIGHANYGYTF.

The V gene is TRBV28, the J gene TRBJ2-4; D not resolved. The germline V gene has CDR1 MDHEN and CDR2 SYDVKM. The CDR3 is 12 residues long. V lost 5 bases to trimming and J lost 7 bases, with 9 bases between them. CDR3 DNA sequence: TGTGCCAGCAGTGATAGAGCGAACATTCAGTACTTC. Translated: CASSDRANIQYF.

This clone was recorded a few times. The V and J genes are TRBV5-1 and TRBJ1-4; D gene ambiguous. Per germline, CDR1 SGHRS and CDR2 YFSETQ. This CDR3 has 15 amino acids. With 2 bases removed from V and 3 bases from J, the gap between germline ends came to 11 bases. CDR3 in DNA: TGCGCCAGCAGCTTAAATCACGGGTCTAATGAAAAACTGTTTTTT. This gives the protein CASSLNHGSNEKLFF.

The CDR3 loop reads CASTGGSSGYTF. The CDR3 region has the DNA TGTGCCAGCACGGGAGGGTCTAGCGGCTACACCTTC. V gene TRBV6-5 combines with J gene TRBJ1-2; the D is unclear. The V gene lost 7 bases and the J gene lost 8 bases, with 14 bases spanning the gap. CDR3 size: 12 residues. Per the germline V gene, CDR1 is MNHEY and CDR2 is SVGAGI.

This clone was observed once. The CDR3 nucleotides are TGTGCCAGCAGCTTACAATCCGGTCGAATCTACGAGCAGTACTTC. Translation gives CASSLQSGRIYEQYF. J is TRBJ2-7 and V is TRBV11-2, with D uncertain. This CDR3 has 15 amino acids. V lost 2 bases, J lost 3 bases, and 14 bases lay in between. Germline-derived CDR1 and CDR2 are SGHAT and FQNNGV.

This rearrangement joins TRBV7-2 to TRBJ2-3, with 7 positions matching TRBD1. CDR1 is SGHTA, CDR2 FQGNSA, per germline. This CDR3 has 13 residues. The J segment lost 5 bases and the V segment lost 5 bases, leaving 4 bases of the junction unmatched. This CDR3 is CASSTRDRDTQYF. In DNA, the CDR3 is TGTGCCAGCAGCACCCGGGACAGAGATACGCAGTATTTT. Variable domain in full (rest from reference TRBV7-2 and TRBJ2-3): GAGVSQSPSNKVTEKGKDVELRCDPISGHTALYWYRQSLGQGLEFLIYFQGNSAPDKSGLPSDRFSAERTGGSVSTLTIQRTQQEDSAVYLCASSTRDRDTQYFGPGTRLTVL.

CDR3 amino acids: CASSRGRQETQYF. In DNA, the CDR3 is TGCGCCAGCAGTAGGGGGCGCCAAGAGACCCAGTACTTC. The chain uses TRBV5-1 and TRBJ2-5; 7 nucleotides align to TRBD1. V shed 5 bases, J shed 1 base, and the junction held 2 bases outside the gene matches. Germline CDR1 SGHRS, CDR2 YFSETQ. The CDR3 has 13 residues.

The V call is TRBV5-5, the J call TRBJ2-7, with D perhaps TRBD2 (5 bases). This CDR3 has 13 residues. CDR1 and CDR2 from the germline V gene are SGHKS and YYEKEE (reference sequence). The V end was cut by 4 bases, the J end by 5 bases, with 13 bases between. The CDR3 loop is CASSRGPGNEQYF. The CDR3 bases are TGTGCCAGCAGCCGGGGTCCGGGGAACGAGCAGTACTTC.

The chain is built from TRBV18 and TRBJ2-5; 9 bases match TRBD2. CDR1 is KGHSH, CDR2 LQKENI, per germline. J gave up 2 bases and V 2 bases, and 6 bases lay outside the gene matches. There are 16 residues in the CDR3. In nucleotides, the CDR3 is TGTGCCAGCTCACCAGACCTAGCGGGGATTCAAGAGACCCAGTACTTC. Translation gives CASSPDLAGIQETQYF.

The CDR3 protein is CASSVVGRASEQFF. The CDR3 nucleotides read TGTGCCAGCAGCGTAGTCGGGAGGGCCAGTGAGCAGTTCTTC. The rearrangement links TRBV9 to TRBJ2-1; TRBD2 agrees at 8 bases. In germline, CDR1 is SGDLS, CDR2 YYNGEE. Trimming removed 0 bases from V and 9 bases from J; junction bases left unmatched: 5. The CDR3 spans 14 residues. Drawing the rest from reference TRBV9 and TRBJ2-1, the complete variable domain is DSGVTQTPKHLITATGQRVTLRCSPRSGDLSVYWYQQSLDQGLQFLIQYYNGEERAKGNILERFSAQQFPDLHSELNLSSLELGDSALYFCASSVVGRASEQFFGPGTRLTVL.

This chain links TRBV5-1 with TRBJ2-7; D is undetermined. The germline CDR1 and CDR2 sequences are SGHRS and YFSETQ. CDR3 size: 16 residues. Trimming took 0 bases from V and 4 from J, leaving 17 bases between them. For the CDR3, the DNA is TGCGCCAGCAGCTTGGACGCGGAACAAGACGGGTACGAGCAGTACTTC. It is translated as CASSLDAEQDGYEQYF.

The CDR3, as DNA: TGCGCCAGCAGCTTGGTAGGGGATGGGTTAGCTTTCTTT. This gives the protein CASSLVGDGLAFF. The V gene is TRBV5-1, the J gene TRBJ1-1, with D possibly being TRBD1 (5 bases). Germline V gene data show CDR1 as SGHRS and CDR2 as YFSETQ. Trimming took 0 bases from V and 10 from J, leaving 13 bases between them. The CDR3 has 13 amino acids.

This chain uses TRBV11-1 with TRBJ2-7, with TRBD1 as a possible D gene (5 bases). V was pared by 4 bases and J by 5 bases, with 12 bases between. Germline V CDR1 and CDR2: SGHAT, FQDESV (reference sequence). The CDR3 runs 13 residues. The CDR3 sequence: CASSWKGNNEQYF. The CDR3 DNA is TGTGCCAGCAGCTGGAAGGGGAATAACGAGCAGTACTTC.

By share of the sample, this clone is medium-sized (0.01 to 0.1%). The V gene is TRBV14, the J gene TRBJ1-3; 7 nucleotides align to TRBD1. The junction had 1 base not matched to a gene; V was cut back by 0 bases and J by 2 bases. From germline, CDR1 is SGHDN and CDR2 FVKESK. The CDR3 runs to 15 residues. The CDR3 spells CASSQDDRAGNTIYF. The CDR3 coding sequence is TGTGCCAGCAGCCAAGACGACAGGGCTGGAAACACCATATATTTT. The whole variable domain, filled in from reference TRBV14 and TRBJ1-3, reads EAGVTQFPSHSVIEKGQTVTLRCDPISGHDNLYWYRRVMGKEIKFLLHFVKESKQDESGMPNNRFLAERTGGTYSTLKVQPAELEDSGVYFCASSQDDRAGNTIYFGEGSWLTVV.

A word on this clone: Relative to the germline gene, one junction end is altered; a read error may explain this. The CDR3 nucleotides are TGCAGCGTAGAAGATCGTCCTTTTAACTATGGCTACACCTTC. It encodes CSVEDRPFNYGYTF. The chain is built from TRBV29-1 and TRBJ1-2; no clear D gene. Germline V CDR1 and CDR2: SQVTM, ANQGSEA. The CDR3 length is 14 residues.

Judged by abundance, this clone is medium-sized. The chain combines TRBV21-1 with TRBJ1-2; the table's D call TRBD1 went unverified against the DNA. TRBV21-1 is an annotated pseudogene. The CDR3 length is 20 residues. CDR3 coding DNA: TGTGCCAGCAGCACTAATCGACAAGGGGCTCGCGGCCCGTATAACTATGGCTACACCTTC. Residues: CASSTNRQGARGPYNYGYTF.

CDR3 in DNA: TGTGCCAGCAGCTACCGTGACAGGGCCGGGGAGCTGTTTTTT. The encoded protein is CASSYRDRAGELFF. V and J are TRBV7-9 and TRBJ2-2; 7 bases are shared with TRBD1. Trimming cost V 4 bases and J 6 bases; bases outside gene matches: 5. CDR3 length equals 14 residues. Looked up from germline, CDR1 is SEHNR and CDR2 is FQNEAQ (reference sequence).

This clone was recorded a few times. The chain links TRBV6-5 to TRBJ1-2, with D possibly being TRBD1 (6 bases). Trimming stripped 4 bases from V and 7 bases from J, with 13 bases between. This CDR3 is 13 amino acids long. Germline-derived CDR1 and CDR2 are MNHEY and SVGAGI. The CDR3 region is CASSLTGRGGYTF. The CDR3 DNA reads TGTGCCAGCAGTTTGACAGGAAGGGGTGGCTACACCTTC.

The CDR3 region is CASSSGQGLYYGYTF. Here the CDR3 DNA reads TGTGCCAGCAGCTCCGGACAGGGGCTTTACTATGGCTACACCTTC. This chain uses TRBV7-9 with TRBJ1-2; 9 bases agree with TRBD1. The CDR3 loop spans 15 amino acids. Per the germline V gene, CDR1 is SEHNR and CDR2 is FQNEAQ (reference sequence). The V segment lost 4 bases and the J segment 3 bases; nucleotides outside the gene matches: 6.

The CDR3 sequence: CASSYTSFDTQYF. The CDR3 DNA sequence: TGTGCCAGCAGTTACACTAGCTTCGATACGCAGTATTTT. The chain links TRBV6-6 to TRBJ2-3, with D perhaps TRBD2 (6 bases). V was shortened by 2 bases and J by 6 bases, with 9 bases between the two germline ends. This CDR3 comprises 13 residues. From germline, CDR1 is MNHNY and CDR2 SVGAGI (reference sequence).

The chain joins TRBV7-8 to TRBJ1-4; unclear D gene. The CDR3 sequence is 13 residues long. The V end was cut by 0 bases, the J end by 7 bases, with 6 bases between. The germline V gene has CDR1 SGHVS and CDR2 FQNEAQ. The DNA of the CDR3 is TGTGCCAGCAGCTTAGCGTCCTCTGAAAAACTGTTTTTT. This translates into CASSLASSEKLFF.